A single sample is the source of the 13 T cell receptor beta chains below, sequenced in a study of monozygotic twins with inflammatory bowel disease. TCRdb reanalyzed the 5' RACE reads and collapses them to one entry per CDR3 protein, without DNA. Here the sample table reports 420,000 or so distinct CDR3 sequences. Sequenced: blood. These receptors all stem from a human donor with ulcerative colitis or Crohn's disease, or a healthy co-twin of an affected twin (not recorded which).

V usage is TRBV10-3 and J usage is TRBJ2-5. The CDR3 runs to 12 residues. The germline V gene has CDR1 ENHRY and CDR2 SYGVKD. Here the CDR3 reads CAISRDQETQYF.

The genes are TRBV9 and TRBJ2-2; TCRdb reports TRBD2, a call that lacks DNA to check it against. This CDR3 spans 18 amino acids. Per the germline V gene, CDR1 is SGDLS and CDR2 is YYNGEE. The CDR3 is CASSVALGSSGNTGELFF.

The rearrangement joins TRBV11-2 to TRBJ1-6. The CDR3 is made up of 13 amino acids. The germline CDR1 and CDR2 sequences are SGHAT and FQNNGV. CDR3 protein: CASRTSDNSPLHF.

The chain has TRBV19 and TRBJ2-5; TCRdb proposes TRBD1, but this gene call is untestable without DNA. Germline CDR1 and CDR2: LNHDA and SQIVND (reference sequence). The CDR3 is 14 residues long. The CDR3 protein is CAGSPLAQQETQYF.

The V and J genes are TRBV4-1 and TRBJ2-4; the TRBD2 assignment by TCRdb is unverifiable without DNA. The CDR3 contains 18 residues. Per germline, CDR1 MGHRA and CDR2 YSYEKL. CDR3 sequence reads: CASSSRLAGGPAKNIQYF.

The V call is TRBV20-1, the J call TRBJ1-2. Germline V gene data show CDR1 as DFQATT and CDR2 as SNEGSKA (reference sequence). CDR3 length: 13 amino acids. CDR3 sequence reads: CSAREESGRGYTF.

The V gene is TRBV6-5, the J gene TRBJ1-5; no DNA is available, so the TRBD1 call from TCRdb remains unchecked. The CDR3 loop spans 13 amino acids. The germline CDR1 and CDR2 sequences are MNHEY and SVGAGI. CDR3 protein: CASCRGVDQPQHF.

The chain combines TRBV6-6 with TRBJ1-5. The CDR3 sequence is 14 residues long. Germline CDR1 is MNHNY and CDR2 is SVGAGI (reference sequence). The CDR3 sequence: CATTLRGLGQPQHF.

The rearrangement links TRBV6-1 to TRBJ2-3; the D call of TRBD2 rests on TCRdb alone, since no DNA is present to check it. Germline V gene lookup returns CDR1 MNHNS and CDR2 SASEGT. The CDR3 totals 15 residues. CDR3 residues: CASSPSGIYTDTQYF.

This rearrangement joins TRBV6-1 to TRBJ2-3. The CDR3 loop spans 15 amino acids. The germline CDR1 and CDR2 sequences are MNHNS and SASEGT. The CDR3 loop reads CASSGLGFPTDTQYF.

The V and J genes are TRBV3-1 and TRBJ1-2; TCRdb indicates TRBD1, and absent DNA this call remains unverified. CDR1 LGHDT and CDR2 YNNKEL come from the germline V gene (reference sequence). The CDR3 has 18 amino acids. Here the CDR3 reads CASSQLRQGGTKIYGYTF.

The chain carries TRBV15 and TRBJ2-7; TCRdb gives TRBD1 as the D gene, but with no DNA this cannot be confirmed. The CDR3 spans 16 residues. Per germline, CDR1 LNHNV and CDR2 YYDKDF (reference sequence). This chain's CDR3 is CATSSLPGQGPYEQYF.

The chain links TRBV7-2 to TRBJ1-5; checking the TCRdb D call of TRBD1 is not possible without DNA. CDR1 is SGHTA, CDR2 FQGNSA, per germline. The CDR3 has 15 amino acids. CDR3 in amino acids: CASSFDRYSNQPQHF.